This TCR beta chain derives from a study of blood T cell repertoires in COVID-19. Overall study context: PBMCs, B-cell-depleted T cells, or T cells provided the cDNA or gDNA that made up the material.

Clones were read by immunoSEQ multiplex PCR, and TCRdb kept only the in-frame ones, dropping some. The sample yields around 200,000 clones, 85% to 90% seen once. The CDR3 is made up of 15 amino acids. After removal of 4 bases from V and 5 bases from J, the junction contained 10 bases not matched to a gene. The germline gives CDR1 SGHNT, CDR2 YYREEE (reference sequence). The receptor comes from a man aged 40-49 years with active or convalescent COVID-19. This sequence joins TRBV5-4 and TRBJ2-5, with TRBD2 identical over 8 bases. The sample comprised peripheral blood. The CDR3 nucleotides read TGTGCCAGCAGCGGTATAGCGGGGAGGAGGGAGACCCAGTACTTC. Translated: CASSGIAGRRETQYF.